The source of this T cell receptor beta chain is a study of technical replicates of blood from a handful of donors. This clone was observed once. The germline V gene has CDR1 SGHDT and CDR2 YYEEEE. V was pared by 2 bases and J by 2 bases, with 17 bases between. This CDR3 region has 16 residues. Only in-frame clones appear in the TCRdb table, and some are missing; sequencing was by immunoSEQ multiplex PCR. The data contain about 85,000 clones, just under 95% of them singletons. J is TRBJ2-7 and V is TRBV5-6; D is unresolved. Source material: T cells isolated from PBMCs. This TCR derives from a human donor in good health. The CDR3 loop reads CASSFSPDTQTYEQYF. CDR3 sequence (DNA): TGTGCCAGCAGCTTTTCACCCGACACGCAGACCTACGAGCAGTACTTC.